This T cell receptor beta chain was captured in a study of T cell responses to AZD1222 COVID-19 vaccine. This CDR3 is 16 amino acids long. Trimming removed 5 bases from V and 6 bases from J, with 23 bases in between. Germline V gene sequence: CDR1 KGHSH, CDR2 LQKENI. Repertoires were generated with immunoSEQ multiplex PCR, while TCRdb's copy carries only in-frame clones and drops some. The sample lists fewer than 150,000 clones; about 92% were seen once. This TCR came from an adult in good health. Here the sequenced sample was peripheral blood, taken on day 0 of AZD1222 vaccination. The gene calls are TRBV18 and TRBJ2-7; either TRBD1 or TRBD2 may supply D (5 bases each). The chain's CDR3 is CASSATMGRLGVEQYF. The CDR3 nucleotides read TGTGCCAGCTCAGCGACTATGGGACGCCTGGGGGTCGAGCAGTACTTC.